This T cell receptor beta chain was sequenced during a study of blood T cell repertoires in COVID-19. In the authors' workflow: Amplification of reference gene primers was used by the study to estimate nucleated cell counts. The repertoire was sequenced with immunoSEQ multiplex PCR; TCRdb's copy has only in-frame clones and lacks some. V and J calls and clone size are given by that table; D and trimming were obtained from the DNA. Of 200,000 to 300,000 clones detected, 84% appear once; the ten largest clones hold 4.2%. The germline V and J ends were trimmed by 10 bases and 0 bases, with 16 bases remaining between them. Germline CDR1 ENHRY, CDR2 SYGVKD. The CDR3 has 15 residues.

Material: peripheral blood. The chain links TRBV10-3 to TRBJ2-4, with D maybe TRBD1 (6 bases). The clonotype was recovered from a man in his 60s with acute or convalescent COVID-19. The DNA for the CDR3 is TGTGCCAGTTCGACAGGAACCTTAGCCAAAAACATTCAGTACTTC. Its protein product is CASSTGTLAKNIQYF.